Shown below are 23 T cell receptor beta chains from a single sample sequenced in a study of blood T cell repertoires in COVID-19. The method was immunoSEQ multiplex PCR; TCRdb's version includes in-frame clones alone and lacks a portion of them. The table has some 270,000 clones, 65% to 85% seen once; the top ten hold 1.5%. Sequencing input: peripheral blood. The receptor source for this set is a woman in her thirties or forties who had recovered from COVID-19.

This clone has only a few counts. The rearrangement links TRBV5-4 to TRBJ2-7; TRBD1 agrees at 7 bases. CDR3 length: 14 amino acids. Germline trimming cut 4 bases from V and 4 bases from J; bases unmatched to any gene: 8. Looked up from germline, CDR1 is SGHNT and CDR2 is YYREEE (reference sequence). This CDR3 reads CASSTAKGAYEQYF. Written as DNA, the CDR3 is TGTGCCAGCAGCACGGCCAAGGGGGCGTACGAGCAGTACTTC.

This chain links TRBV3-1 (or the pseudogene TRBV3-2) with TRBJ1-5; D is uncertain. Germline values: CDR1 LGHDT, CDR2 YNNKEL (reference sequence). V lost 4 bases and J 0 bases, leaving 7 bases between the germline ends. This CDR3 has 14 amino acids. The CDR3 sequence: CASSLQYSNQPQHF. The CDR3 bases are TGTGCCAGCAGCCTACAATATAGCAATCAGCCCCAGCATTTT.

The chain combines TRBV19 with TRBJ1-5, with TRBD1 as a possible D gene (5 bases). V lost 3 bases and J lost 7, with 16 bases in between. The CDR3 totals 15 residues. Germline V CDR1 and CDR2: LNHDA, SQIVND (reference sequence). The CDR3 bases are TGTGCCAGTAGTATTATTCCAGGGTTTAAACAGCCCCAGCATTTT. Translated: CASSIIPGFKQPQHF.

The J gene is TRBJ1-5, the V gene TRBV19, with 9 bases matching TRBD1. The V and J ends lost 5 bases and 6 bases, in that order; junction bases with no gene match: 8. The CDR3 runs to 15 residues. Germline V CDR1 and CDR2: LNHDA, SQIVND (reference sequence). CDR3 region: CASSLRTGVRQPQHF. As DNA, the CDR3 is TGTGCCAGTAGTCTGAGGACAGGGGTGCGTCAGCCCCAGCATTTT.

The CDR3 spells CASSWDRGLNTEAFF. The CDR3 DNA reads as TGTGCCAGCAGCTGGGACAGGGGTTTGAACACTGAAGCTTTCTTT. The rearrangement uses TRBV28 and TRBJ1-1; 10 bases map to TRBD1. The CDR3 consists of 15 residues. Per germline, CDR1 MDHEN and CDR2 SYDVKM. Unmatched junction bases numbered 4, after V lost 6 bases and J lost 0 bases.

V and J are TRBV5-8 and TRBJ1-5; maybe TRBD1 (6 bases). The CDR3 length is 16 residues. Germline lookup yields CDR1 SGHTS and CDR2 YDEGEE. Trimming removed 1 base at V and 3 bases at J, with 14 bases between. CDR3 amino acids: CASSLRGTGANQPQHF. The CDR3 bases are TGTGCCAGCAGCTTGAGGGGGACCGGGGCCAATCAGCCCCAGCATTTT.

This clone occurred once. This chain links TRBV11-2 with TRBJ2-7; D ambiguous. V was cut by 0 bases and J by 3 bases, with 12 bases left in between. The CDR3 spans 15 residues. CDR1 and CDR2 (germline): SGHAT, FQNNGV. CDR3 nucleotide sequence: TGTGCCAGCAGCTTAGAATTCACAGCATACTACGAGCAGTACTTC. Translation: CASSLEFTAYYEQYF.

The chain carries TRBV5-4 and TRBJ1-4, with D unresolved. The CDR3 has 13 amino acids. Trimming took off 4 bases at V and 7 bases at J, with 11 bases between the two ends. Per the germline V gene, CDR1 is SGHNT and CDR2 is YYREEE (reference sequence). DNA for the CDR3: TGTGCCAGCAGCGTAGACGGACTTGAAAAACTGTTTTTT. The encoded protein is CASSVDGLEKLFF.

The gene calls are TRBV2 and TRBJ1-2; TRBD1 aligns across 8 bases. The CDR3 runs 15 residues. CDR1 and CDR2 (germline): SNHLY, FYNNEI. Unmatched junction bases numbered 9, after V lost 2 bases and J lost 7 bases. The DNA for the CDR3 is TGTGCCAGCAGTGAAAGGGGGCAGGGGGCAGGTGGCTACACCTTC. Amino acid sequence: CASSERGQGAGGYTF.

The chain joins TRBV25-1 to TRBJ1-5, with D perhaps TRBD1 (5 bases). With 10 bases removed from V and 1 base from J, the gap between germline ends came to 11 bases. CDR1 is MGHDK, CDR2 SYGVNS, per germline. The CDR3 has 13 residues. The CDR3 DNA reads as TGTGCCACCTCGACAGCCAGCAATCAGCCCCAGCATTTT. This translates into CATSTASNQPQHF.

Here the CDR3 DNA reads TGTGCCAGCTCCCCGAGGACAGGGGTGGACACCGGGGAGCTGTTTTTT. Amino acid sequence: CASSPRTGVDTGELFF. This sequence joins TRBV18 and TRBJ2-2; 9 bases match TRBD1. Germline loops: CDR1 KGHSH, CDR2 LQKENI. J was trimmed by 3 bases and V by 6 bases; bases with no gene match: 8. The CDR3 is made up of 16 amino acids. Full variable domain (remainder filled in from reference TRBV18 and TRBJ2-2): NAGVMQNPRHLVRRRGQEARLRCSPMKGHSHVYWYRQLPEEGLKFMVYLQKENIIDESGMPKERFSAEFPKEGPSILRIQQVVRGDSAAYFCASSPRTGVDTGELFFGEGSRLTVL.

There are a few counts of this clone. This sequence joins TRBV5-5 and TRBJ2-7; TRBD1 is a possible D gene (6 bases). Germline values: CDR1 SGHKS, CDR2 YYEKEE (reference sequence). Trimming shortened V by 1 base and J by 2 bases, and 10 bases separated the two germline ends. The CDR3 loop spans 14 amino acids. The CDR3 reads CASSLLQGPYEQYF. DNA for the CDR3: TGTGCCAGCAGCTTGTTACAGGGTCCCTACGAGCAGTACTTC.

The CDR3 DNA sequence: TGTGCCAGCAGTTTGTCAGTGAACACTGAAGCTTTCTTT. This codes for CASSLSVNTEAFF. The chain carries TRBV6-5 and TRBJ1-1; D call uncertain. Trimming took 4 bases from V and 0 from J, leaving 6 bases between them. The CDR3 covers 13 residues. The V gene's germline CDR1 is MNHEY and CDR2 SVGAGI.

Written as DNA, the CDR3 is TGTGCCAGCAGTGAAGCACACTACGAGCAGTACTTC. Translating it yields CASSEAHYEQYF. The gene calls are TRBV6-1 and TRBJ2-7; D unclear. Germline lookup yields CDR1 MNHNS and CDR2 SASEGT. V was trimmed by 0 bases and J by 3 bases, leaving 3 bases between them. The CDR3 totals 12 residues.

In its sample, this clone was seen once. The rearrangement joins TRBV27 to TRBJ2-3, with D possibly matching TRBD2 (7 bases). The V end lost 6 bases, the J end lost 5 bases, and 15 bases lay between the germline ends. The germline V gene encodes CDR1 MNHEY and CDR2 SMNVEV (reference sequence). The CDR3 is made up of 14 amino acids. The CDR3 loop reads CASRARGGRDTQYF. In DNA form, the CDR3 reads TGTGCCAGCAGAGCTAGGGGGGGACGAGATACGCAGTATTTT.

The CDR3 spells CASSRQTGENQPQHF. CDR3 DNA sequence: TGTGCCAGCTCTCGACAAACAGGGGAAAATCAGCCCCAGCATTTT. The rearrangement uses TRBV4-2 and TRBJ1-5, with TRBD1 matching over 7 bases. J gave up 4 bases and V 8 bases, and 11 bases lay outside the gene matches. CDR1 LGHNA and CDR2 YNFKEQ come from the germline V gene. This CDR3 is 15 amino acids long.

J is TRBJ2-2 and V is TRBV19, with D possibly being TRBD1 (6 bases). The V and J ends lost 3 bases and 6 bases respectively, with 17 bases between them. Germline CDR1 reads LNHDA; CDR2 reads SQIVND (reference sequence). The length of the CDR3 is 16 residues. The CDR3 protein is CASSIWGTLPAGELFF. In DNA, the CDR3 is TGTGCCAGTAGTATTTGGGGGACACTGCCAGCCGGGGAGCTGTTTTTT. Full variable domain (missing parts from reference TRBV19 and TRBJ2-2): DGGITQSPKYLFRKEGQNVTLSCEQNLNHDAMYWYRQDPGQGLRLIYYSQIVNDFQKGDIAEGYSVSREKKESFPLTVTSAQKNPTAFYLCASSIWGTLPAGELFFGEGSRLTVL.

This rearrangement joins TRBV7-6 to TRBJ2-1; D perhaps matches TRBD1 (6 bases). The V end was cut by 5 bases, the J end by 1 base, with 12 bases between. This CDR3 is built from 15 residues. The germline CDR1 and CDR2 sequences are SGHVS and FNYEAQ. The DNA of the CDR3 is TGTGCCAGCAGCACAATGACAGGTTCCTACAATGAGCAGTTCTTC. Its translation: CASSTMTGSYNEQFF.

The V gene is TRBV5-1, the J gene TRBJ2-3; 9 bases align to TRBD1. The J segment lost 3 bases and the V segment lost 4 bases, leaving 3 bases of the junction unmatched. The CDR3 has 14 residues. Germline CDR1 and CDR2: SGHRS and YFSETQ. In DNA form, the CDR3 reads TGCGCCAGCAGCAGGGACAGGGTTACAGATACGCAGTATTTT. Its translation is CASSRDRVTDTQYF.

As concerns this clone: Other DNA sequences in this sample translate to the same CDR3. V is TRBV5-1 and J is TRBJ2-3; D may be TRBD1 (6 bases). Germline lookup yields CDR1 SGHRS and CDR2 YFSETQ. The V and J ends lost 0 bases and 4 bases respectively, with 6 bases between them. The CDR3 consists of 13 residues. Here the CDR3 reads CASSLDRADTQYF. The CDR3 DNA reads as TGCGCCAGCAGCTTGGACAGGGCAGATACGCAGTATTTT.

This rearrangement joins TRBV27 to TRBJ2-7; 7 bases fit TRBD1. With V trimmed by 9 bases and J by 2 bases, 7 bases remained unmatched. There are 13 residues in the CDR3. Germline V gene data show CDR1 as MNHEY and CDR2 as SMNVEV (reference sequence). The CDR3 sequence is CASSRTGPYEQYF. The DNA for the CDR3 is TGTGCCAGTTCGCGGACAGGACCCTACGAGCAGTACTTC.

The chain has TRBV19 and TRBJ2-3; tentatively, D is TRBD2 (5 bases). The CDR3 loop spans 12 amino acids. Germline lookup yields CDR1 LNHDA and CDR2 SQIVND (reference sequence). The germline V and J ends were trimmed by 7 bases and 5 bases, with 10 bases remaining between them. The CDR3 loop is CASNQRGDTQYF. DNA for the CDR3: TGTGCCAGTAACCAACGGGGAGATACGCAGTATTTT.

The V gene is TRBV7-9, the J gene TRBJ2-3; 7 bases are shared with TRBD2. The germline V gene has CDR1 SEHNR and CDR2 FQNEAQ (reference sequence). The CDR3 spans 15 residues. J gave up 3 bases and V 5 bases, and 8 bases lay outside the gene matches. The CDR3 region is CASSALALRTDTQYF. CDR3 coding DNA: TGTGCCAGCAGCGCACTAGCGTTGAGGACAGATACGCAGTATTTT. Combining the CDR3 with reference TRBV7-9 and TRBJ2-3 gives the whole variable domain DTGVSQNPRHKITKRGQNVTFRCDPISEHNRLYWYRQTLGQGPEFLTYFQNEAQLEKSRLLSDRFSAERPKGSFSTLEIQRTEQGDSAMYLCASSALALRTDTQYFGPGTRLTVL.